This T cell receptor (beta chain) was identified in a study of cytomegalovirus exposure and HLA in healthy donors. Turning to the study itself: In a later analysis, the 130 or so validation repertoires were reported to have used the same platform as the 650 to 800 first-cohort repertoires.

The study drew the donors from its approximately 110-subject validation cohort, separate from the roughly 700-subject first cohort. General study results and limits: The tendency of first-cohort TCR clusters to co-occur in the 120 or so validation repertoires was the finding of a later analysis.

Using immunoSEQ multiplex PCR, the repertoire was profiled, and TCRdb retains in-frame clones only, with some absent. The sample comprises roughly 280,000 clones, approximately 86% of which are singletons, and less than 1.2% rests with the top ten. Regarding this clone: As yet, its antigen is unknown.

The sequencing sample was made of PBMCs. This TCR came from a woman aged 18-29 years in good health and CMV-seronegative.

The CDR3 DNA reads TGTGCCTGGCGCCAACCGGGACAGGGGAGCTACGAGCAGTACTTC. As protein: CAWRQPGQGSYEQYF. This sequence joins TRBV30 and TRBJ2-7; TRBD1 agrees at 10 bases. Germline assignment: CDR1 GTSNPN and CDR2 SVGIG (reference sequence). Trimming cost V 5 bases and J 3 bases; bases outside gene matches: 10. CDR3 length: 15 residues.